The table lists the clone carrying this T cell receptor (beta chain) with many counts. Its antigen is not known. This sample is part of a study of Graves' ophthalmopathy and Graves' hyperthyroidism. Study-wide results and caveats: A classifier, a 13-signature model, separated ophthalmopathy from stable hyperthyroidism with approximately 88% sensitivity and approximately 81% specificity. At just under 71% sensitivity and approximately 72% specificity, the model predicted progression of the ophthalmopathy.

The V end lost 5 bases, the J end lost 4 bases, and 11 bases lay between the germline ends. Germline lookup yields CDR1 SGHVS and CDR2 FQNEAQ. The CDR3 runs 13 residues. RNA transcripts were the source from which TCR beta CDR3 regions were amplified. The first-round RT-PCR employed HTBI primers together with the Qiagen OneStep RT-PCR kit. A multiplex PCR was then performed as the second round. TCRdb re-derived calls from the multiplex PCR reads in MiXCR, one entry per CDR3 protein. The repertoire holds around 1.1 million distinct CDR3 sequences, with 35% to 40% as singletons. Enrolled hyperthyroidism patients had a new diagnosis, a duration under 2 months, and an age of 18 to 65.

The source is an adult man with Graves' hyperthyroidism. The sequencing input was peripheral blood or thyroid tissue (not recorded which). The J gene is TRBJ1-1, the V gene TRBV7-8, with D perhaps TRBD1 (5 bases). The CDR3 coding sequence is TGTGCCAGCAGCCCCAGGGTTCCCACTGAAGCTTTCTTT. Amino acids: CASSPRVPTEAFF.